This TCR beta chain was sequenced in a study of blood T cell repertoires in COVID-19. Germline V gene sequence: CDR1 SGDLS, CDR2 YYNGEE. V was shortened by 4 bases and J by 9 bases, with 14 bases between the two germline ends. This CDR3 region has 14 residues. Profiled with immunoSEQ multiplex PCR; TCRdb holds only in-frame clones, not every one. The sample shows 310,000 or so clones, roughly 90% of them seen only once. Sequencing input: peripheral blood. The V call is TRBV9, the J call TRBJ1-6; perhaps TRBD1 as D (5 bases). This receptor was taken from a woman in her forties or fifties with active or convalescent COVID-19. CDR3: CASSLNFRVSPLHF. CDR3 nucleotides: TGTGCCAGCAGCCTCAACTTCAGGGTTTCACCCCTCCACTTT.